Shown below are 24 T cell receptor beta chains from a single sample sequenced in a study of blood T cell repertoires in COVID-19. Data came from immunoSEQ multiplex PCR; TCRdb stores just in-frame clones and leaves some out. The sample carries about 170,000 clones, around 82% recorded once. The sample taken for sequencing was peripheral blood. The receptor source for this set is a woman of 80 years or more with acute or convalescent COVID-19.

The chain links TRBV6-5 to TRBJ2-5; TRBD1 matches at 7 bases. This CDR3 comprises 15 residues. J gave up 5 bases and V 7 bases, and 13 bases lay outside the gene matches. Looked up from germline, CDR1 is MNHEY and CDR2 is SVGAGI. CDR3 DNA: TGTGCCAGCAACAAAGACAGGGCGGCCATGGAGACCCAGTACTTC. Its protein is CASNKDRAAMETQYF.

This chain connects TRBV19 to TRBJ1-2, with D possibly being TRBD1 (5 bases). The CDR3 consists of 14 residues. Germline values: CDR1 LNHDA, CDR2 SQIVND (reference sequence). Trimming shortened V by 11 bases and J by 8 bases, and 24 bases separated the two germline ends. The CDR3 loop is CAARRDPGAGGYTF. CDR3 nucleotide sequence: TGTGCCGCCCGAAGGGACCCGGGAGCAGGCGGCTACACCTTC.

The V gene is TRBV4-1, the J gene TRBJ2-2, with TRBD2 matching over 7 bases. CDR1 is MGHRA, CDR2 YSYEKL, per germline. V shed 0 bases, J shed 0 bases, and the junction held 4 bases outside the gene matches. The CDR3 is 17 amino acids. The CDR3 here is CASSQDDGGANTGELFF. For the CDR3, the DNA is TGCGCCAGCAGCCAAGATGATGGGGGGGCGAACACCGGGGAGCTGTTTTTT.

V is TRBV5-1 and J is TRBJ2-3; a weak D match, TRBD1 (6 bases). Per germline, CDR1 SGHRS and CDR2 YFSETQ. The CDR3 has 14 amino acids. V dropped 0 bases and J dropped 5 bases, with 10 bases sitting between them. CDR3 loop: CASSLDRAEDTQYF. CDR3 coding DNA: TGCGCCAGCAGCTTGGACAGGGCCGAAGATACGCAGTATTTT. Supplemented by reference TRBV5-1 and TRBJ2-3, the full variable domain reads KAGVTQTPRYLIKTRGQQVTLSCSPISGHRSVSWYQQTPGQGLQFLFEYFSETQRNKGNFPGRFSGRQFSNSRSEMNVSTLELGDSALYLCASSLDRAEDTQYFGPGTRLTVL.

This clone has only a few counts. V usage is TRBV6-5 and J usage is TRBJ2-7; TRBD1 is a possible D gene (5 bases). V lost 8 bases and J 6 bases, leaving 11 bases between the germline ends. This CDR3 region has 11 residues. From germline, CDR1 is MNHEY and CDR2 SVGAGI. The CDR3, as DNA: TGTGCCAGCGGCAGGGATCTCGAGCAGTACTTC. Translation gives CASGRDLEQYF.

The chain carries TRBV7-9 and TRBJ2-1; perhaps TRBD1 as D (6 bases). The V gene's germline CDR1 is SEHNR and CDR2 FQNEAQ (reference sequence). The CDR3 extends over 15 amino acids. V dropped 1 base and J dropped 6 bases, with 13 bases sitting between them. CDR3 DNA: TGTGCCAGCAGCTTAGATGGTCAGGGGAGCAATGAGCAGTTCTTC. The encoded protein is CASSLDGQGSNEQFF.

The rearrangement uses TRBV5-6 and TRBJ2-7; D unclear. V was trimmed by 4 bases and J by 3 bases, leaving 14 bases between them. Germline V gene sequence: CDR1 SGHDT, CDR2 YYEEEE. The CDR3 consists of 14 residues. CDR3 sequence: CASSTQTVFYEQYF. The CDR3 nucleotides read TGTGCCAGCAGCACTCAAACAGTGTTCTACGAGCAGTACTTC.

The V gene is TRBV10-3, the J gene TRBJ2-7, with 9 bases fitting TRBD1. The ends lost 10 bases at V and 4 bases at J; junction bases unmatched: 11. From germline, CDR1 is ENHRY and CDR2 SYGVKD. This CDR3 has 14 residues. CDR3 sequence (DNA): TGTGCCACGCGCCCGGGGGACAGGGCTTACGAGCAGTACTTC. It is translated as CATRPGDRAYEQYF.

V gene TRBV5-1 combines with J gene TRBJ2-1; TRBD2 matches 9 bases. CDR1 and CDR2 from the germline V gene are SGHRS and YFSETQ. The CDR3 is 16 amino acids. Losses at the gene ends were 0 bases for V and 6 bases for J; bases not matched to a gene: 7. CDR3 region: CASSLATGLAPNEQFF. The CDR3 region has the DNA TGCGCCAGCAGCTTGGCCACAGGACTAGCGCCCAATGAGCAGTTCTTC.

The gene calls are TRBV30 and TRBJ1-4, with 8 bases that match TRBD1. Germline V lookup: CDR1 GTSNPN, CDR2 SVGIG (reference sequence). The ends lost 7 bases at V and 7 bases at J; junction bases unmatched: 5. CDR3 length: 12 amino acids. CDR3 loop: CALARGLEKLFF. The DNA for the CDR3 is TGTGCCTTAGCCAGGGGGCTTGAAAAACTGTTTTTT. The complete variable domain, with remaining parts taken from reference TRBV30 and TRBJ1-4, reads SQTIHQWPATLVQPVGSPLSLECTVEGTSNPNLYWYRQAAGRGLQLLFYSVGIGQISSEVPQNLSASRPQDRQFILSSKKLLLSDSGFYLCALARGLEKLFFGSGTQLSVL.

This clone was counted a few times. The rearrangement joins TRBV4-2 to TRBJ2-7; 8 bases align to TRBD1. Germline V gene sequence: CDR1 LGHNA, CDR2 YNFKEQ. V lost 0 bases to trimming and J lost 3 bases; unmatched junction nucleotides: 7. The CDR3 totals 16 residues. The chain's CDR3 is CASSQESTGQGYEQYF. For the CDR3, the DNA is TGTGCCAGCAGCCAAGAATCCACCGGACAGGGCTACGAGCAGTACTTC.

J is TRBJ2-7 and V is TRBV7-2; D not certain. Trimming stripped 1 base from V and 0 bases from J, with 7 bases between. Germline CDR1 SGHTA, CDR2 FQGNSA. The CDR3 is made up of 14 amino acids. In DNA, the CDR3 is TGTGCCAGCAGCTTAGTTGCGAGCTCCTACGAGCAGTACTTC. Translation gives CASSLVASSYEQYF.

The chain links TRBV10-3 to TRBJ2-2; TRBD1 might be the D (6 bases). V was pared by 5 bases and J by 2 bases, with 12 bases between. The CDR3 sequence is 15 residues long. The germline V gene encodes CDR1 ENHRY and CDR2 SYGVKD. For the CDR3, the DNA is TGTGCCATCAGTTTACAGGGTCCTAACACCGGGGAGCTGTTTTTT. Its protein product is CAISLQGPNTGELFF.

This chain joins TRBV28 and TRBJ1-1; 7 positions agree with TRBD1. The CDR3 extends over 15 amino acids. The germline V gene has CDR1 MDHEN and CDR2 SYDVKM. Germline trimming cut 1 base from V and 2 bases from J; bases unmatched to any gene: 4. The CDR3 reads CASSLSGTENTEAFF. CDR3 DNA sequence: TGTGCCAGCAGTTTATCCGGGACAGAAAACACTGAAGCTTTCTTT.

This chain joins TRBV5-1 and TRBJ2-7; 9 bases fit TRBD1. The CDR3 totals 14 residues. Germline V gene data show CDR1 as SGHRS and CDR2 as YFSETQ. Trimming cost V 4 bases and J 4 bases; bases outside gene matches: 6. The DNA for the CDR3 is TGCGCCAGCAGCCCAGGGACAGGGCATTACGAGCAGTACTTC. It yields the protein CASSPGTGHYEQYF.

This clone appeared once. The genes are TRBV11-2 and TRBJ2-6; TRBD1 aligns across 7 bases. The V and J ends lost 4 bases and 8 bases, in that order; junction bases with no gene match: 11. This CDR3 contains 16 residues. Per the germline V gene, CDR1 is SGHAT and CDR2 is FQNNGV. As DNA, the CDR3 is TGTGCCAGCAGCTCCTTCGGACAGGAAAAGTCCAACGTCCTGACTTTC. Its protein is CASSSFGQEKSNVLTF. The entire variable domain, with the rest obtained from reference TRBV11-2 and TRBJ2-6, is as follows: EAGVAQSPRYKIIEKRQSVAFWCNPISGHATLYWYQQILGQGPKLLIQFQNNGVVDDSQLPKDRFSAERLKGVDSTLKIQPAKLEDSAVYLCASSSFGQEKSNVLTFGAGSRLTVL.

The V call is TRBV10-2, the J call TRBJ2-1; D is ambiguous. The length of the CDR3 is 11 residues. Deletions cut 2 bases from V and 6 bases from J, with 2 bases between. CDR1 is WSHSY, CDR2 SAAADI, per germline. CDR3 nucleotide sequence: TGCGCCAGCAGTGAGCTCAATGAGCAGTTCTTC. This encodes CASSELNEQFF.

J is TRBJ2-3 and V is TRBV7-9; D may be TRBD2 (5 bases). V was clipped by 7 bases and J by 8 bases, with 16 bases between them. This CDR3 has 13 amino acids. CDR1 and CDR2 from the germline V gene are SEHNR and FQNEAQ (reference sequence). CDR3 residues: CASNTGFAGTQYF. The CDR3 nucleotides read TGTGCCAGCAACACGGGTTTTGCGGGTACGCAGTATTTT.

Here the CDR3 DNA reads TGTGCCACCAGCAGAGACCTACCGACTAGCGGGATATACACAGATACGCAGTATTTT. Amino acid sequence: CATSRDLPTSGIYTDTQYF. This sequence joins TRBV15 and TRBJ2-3, with 11 nucleotides matching TRBD2. The V and J ends lost 0 bases and 2 bases, in that order; junction bases with no gene match: 10. This CDR3 spans 19 amino acids. Germline CDR1 and CDR2: LNHNV and YYDKDF (reference sequence).

The count of this clone is one. The CDR3 DNA reads as TGTGCCACTGGGACTAGCGGGAGCTATGAGCAGTTCTTC. Protein: CATGTSGSYEQFF. The chain has TRBV3-1 (or the pseudogene TRBV3-2) and TRBJ2-1; 14 bases are a match to TRBD2. Losses at the gene ends were 10 bases for V and 8 bases for J; bases not matched to a gene: 4. Germline-derived CDR1 and CDR2 are LGHDT and YNNKEL (reference sequence). This CDR3 has 13 residues.

This chain joins TRBV7-3 and TRBJ1-6; 9 bases are shared with TRBD1. V shed 5 bases and J 7 bases; nucleotides not matched to a gene: 18. From germline, CDR1 is SGHTA and CDR2 FQGTGA. This CDR3 has 19 residues. CDR3 nucleotides: TGTGCCAGCAGCCCCTTAGGGTCGTTAGGGACAGGGCTAAATTCACCCCTCCACTTT. Residues: CASSPLGSLGTGLNSPLHF.

This rearrangement joins TRBV12-3 or TRBV12-4 to TRBJ2-1; a weak D match, TRBD2 (5 bases). The CDR3 is made up of 12 amino acids. V lost 4 bases to trimming and J lost 8 bases, with 9 bases between them. CDR3 sequence reads: CASSSRGYEQFF. CDR3 coding DNA: TGTGCCAGCAGTTCCCGGGGTTATGAGCAGTTCTTC.

V and J are TRBV9 and TRBJ2-2; 8 nucleotides line up with TRBD2. The germline V gene has CDR1 SGDLS and CDR2 YYNGEE. The CDR3 runs to 17 residues. J was trimmed by 3 bases and V by 1 base; bases with no gene match: 8. This CDR3 reads CASSVNPSGSDTGELFF. The CDR3 DNA sequence: TGTGCCAGCAGCGTAAATCCAAGCGGGAGTGACACCGGGGAGCTGTTTTTT.

V usage is TRBV28 and J usage is TRBJ2-2; TRBD1 might be the D (5 bases). Trimming pared 7 bases from V and 0 bases from J, leaving 12 bases between. Germline assignment: CDR1 MDHEN and CDR2 SYDVKM. The CDR3 is made up of 15 amino acids. The CDR3 region is CASTGSTANTGELFF. The CDR3 DNA follows: TGTGCCAGCACCGGATCGACAGCGAACACCGGGGAGCTGTTTTTT.